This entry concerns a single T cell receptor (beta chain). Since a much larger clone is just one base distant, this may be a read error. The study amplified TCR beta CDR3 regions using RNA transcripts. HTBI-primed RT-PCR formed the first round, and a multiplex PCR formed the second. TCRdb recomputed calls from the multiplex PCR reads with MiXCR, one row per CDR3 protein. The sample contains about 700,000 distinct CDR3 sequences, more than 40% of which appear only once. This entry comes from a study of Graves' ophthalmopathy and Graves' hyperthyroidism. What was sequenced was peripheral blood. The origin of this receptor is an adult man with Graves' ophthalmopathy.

CDR3: CAGSQGGQGVETQYF. CDR3 DNA sequence: TGTGCCGGCAGCCAAGGCGGTCAGGGGGTAGAGACCCAGTACTTC. The genes are TRBV7-3 and TRBJ2-5, with 7 bases identical to TRBD1. CDR3 size: 15 residues. The germline V gene encodes CDR1 SGHTA and CDR2 FQGTGA.